Listed below are T cell receptor beta chains from one sample, sequenced in a study of PD-1 blockade in classical Hodgkin lymphoma. Assay: immunoSEQ multiplex PCR; the TCRdb copy retains only in-frame clones and omits some. The sample has fewer than 35,000 clones, roughly 94% seen once. The source material was peripheral blood mononuclear cells (PBMCs). The receptors stem from a human donor with classical Hodgkin lymphoma. The CDR3 runs from the conserved cysteine through the conserved F or W. Fields, in order: D gene, V gene, CDR3 length, J gene, clone size, CDR3 DNA, CDR3 protein. D genes are given only for firm matches. Size values are once, few and many counts, or a class for expanded clones, and some rows have none.

NA	TRBV29-1	14	TRBJ2-7	NA	TGCAGCGTTCAGGTTGGGGTTCCGGACTACGAGCAGTACTTC	CSVQVGVPDYEQYF
NA	TRBV5-4	11	TRBJ2-1	NA	TGTGCCAGCAGGCTAGACAATGAGCAGTTCTTC	CASRLDNEQFF
NA	TRBV9	15	TRBJ2-1	NA	TGTGCCAGCAGCGTTAGGAGGGACCCCTACAATGAGCAGTTCTTC	CASSVRRDPYNEQFF
NA	TRBV5-1	14	TRBJ1-1	NA	TGCGCCAGCAGCTTCCAGACCGCGGACACTGAAGCTTTCTTT	CASSFQTADTEAFF
TRBD2	TRBV4-1	16	TRBJ2-3	NA	TGCGCCAGCACCCCGAGGGCTAGCGGGAGTTCAGATACGCAGTATTTT	CASTPRASGSSDTQYF
NA	TRBV27	14	TRBJ2-1	NA	TGTGCCAGCAGTTTCGGCGACTCCTACAATGAGCAGTTCTTC	CASSFGDSYNEQFF
NA	TRBV9	14	TRBJ2-1	NA	TGTGCCAGCAGCGTCGCAGTCTCCTACAATGAGCAGTTCTTC	CASSVAVSYNEQFF
NA	TRBV6-6	15	TRBJ2-7	once	TGTGCCAGCAGTTACTCCGAGGATGGGGGCTACGAGCAGTACTTC	CASSYSEDGGYEQYF
NA	TRBV27	14	TRBJ2-7	few	TGTGCCAGCAGTCTGCTGGGGTGGGCGGGAGAGCAGTACTTC	CASSLLGWAGEQYF
NA	TRBV6-6	12	TRBJ2-7	NA	TGTGCCAGCAGTTATAGTCTGGTCGAGCAGTACTTC	CASSYSLVEQYF
NA	TRBV7-8	14	TRBJ1-5	NA	TGTGCCAGCAGCAGCTACAGGGGCAATCAGCCCCAGCATTTT	CASSSYRGNQPQHF
NA	TRBV29-1	13	TRBJ2-3	once	TGCAGCGTTGTTCGGGGGAGCGCAGATACACAGTATTTT	CSVVRGSADTQYF
NA	TRBV19	15	TRBJ1-1	NA	TGTGCCAGTAGTATGGGTGGGATAGCGGGCACTGAAGCTTTCTTT	CASSMGGIAGTEAFF
TRBD1	TRBV28	12	TRBJ2-7	NA	TGTGCCAGCAGTGTCACAGGGGACGAGCAGTACTTC	CASSVTGDEQYF
NA	TRBV30	12	TRBJ1-1	NA	TGTGCCTGGGACTATTTAAACACTGAAGCTTTCTTT	CAWDYLNTEAFF
NA	TRBV28	16	TRBJ1-3	NA	TGTGCCAGCAGTCACGTCTTTTATAGGGGGGGAAACACCATATATTTT	CASSHVFYRGGNTIYF
NA	TRBV6-5	14	TRBJ1-3	NA	TGTGCCAGCAGTTACGCCGGACTCTTTGCGACCATATATTTT	CASSYAGLFATIYF
TRBD1	TRBV5-1	15	TRBJ1-1	NA	TGCGCCAGCAGCCACGGGACAGTTCTCGACACTGAAGCTTTCTTT	CASSHGTVLDTEAFF
NA	TRBV7-9	12	TRBJ2-5	NA	TGTGCCAGCAGCTTAATACAAGAGACCCAGTACTTC	CASSLIQETQYF
NA	TRBV7-8	15	TRBJ2-7	NA	TGTGCCAGCAGCTTAGTTGGGGGAGTCCGGGGCGAGCAGTACTTC	CASSLVGGVRGEQYF
TRBD1	TRBV27	17	TRBJ2-1	NA	TGTGCCAGCAGCTTGAACAGGGGTTATAGCTCCTACAATGAGCAGTTCTTC	CASSLNRGYSSYNEQFF
NA	TRBV2	13	TRBJ2-2	NA	TGTGCCAGCAGTAGGGAGTACACCGGGGAGCTGTTTTTT	CASSREYTGELFF
TRBD2	TRBV7-6	14	TRBJ2-3	NA	TGTGCCAGCAGCTTAAACGCGGGGGAGGATACGCAGTATTTT	CASSLNAGEDTQYF
TRBD2	TRBV7-6	12	TRBJ2-1	NA	TGTGCCAGCAGCCCAGCGGGAATGGCACAGTTCTTC	CASSPAGMAQFF
TRBD1	TRBV25-1	15	TRBJ2-5	NA	TGTGCCAGCAGCTCGGGACAGGGGGAGGGAGAGACCCAGTACTTC	CASSSGQGEGETQYF
NA	TRBV21-1	20	TRBJ1-5	once	TGTGCCAGCAGCAAAGGGGATCAGGGAGCCCCCAACCGCAACGATCAGCCCCAGCATTTT	CASSKGDQGAPNRNDQPQHF